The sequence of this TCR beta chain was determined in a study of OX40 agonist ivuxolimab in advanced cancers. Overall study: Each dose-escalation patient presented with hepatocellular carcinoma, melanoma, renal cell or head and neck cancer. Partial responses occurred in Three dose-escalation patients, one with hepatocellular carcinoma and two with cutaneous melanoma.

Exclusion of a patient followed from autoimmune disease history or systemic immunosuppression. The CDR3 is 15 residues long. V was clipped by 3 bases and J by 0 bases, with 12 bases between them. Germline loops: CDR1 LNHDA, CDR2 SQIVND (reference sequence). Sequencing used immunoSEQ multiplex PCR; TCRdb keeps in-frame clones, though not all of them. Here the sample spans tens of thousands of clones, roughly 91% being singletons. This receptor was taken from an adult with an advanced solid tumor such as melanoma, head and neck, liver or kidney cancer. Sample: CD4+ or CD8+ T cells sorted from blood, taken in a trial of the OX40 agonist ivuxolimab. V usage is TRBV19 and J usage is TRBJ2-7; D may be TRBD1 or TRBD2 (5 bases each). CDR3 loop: CASSIGTPSSYEQYF. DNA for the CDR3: TGTGCCAGTAGTATCGGGACCCCGAGCTCCTACGAGCAGTACTTC.